This T cell receptor (beta chain) was sequenced in a study of T cells after yellow fever vaccination. They built TCR cDNA with 5'RACE template switching, a step that put in a universal primer site and UMIs. MiXCR, run by TCRdb on the 5' RACE reads, gives a single entry per CDR3 protein. The repertoire includes roughly 350,000 distinct CDR3 sequences, approximately 4% of them detected once, and around 24% sits in the top ten. This clonotype was seen at least ten times. The ends were cut back, 1 base at V and 2 bases at J, with 4 bases in the middle. Germline CDR1 DFQATT, CDR2 SNEGSKA (reference sequence). CDR3 size: 12 residues.

This clonotype was sampled from a man younger than 35 who received the YFV17D yellow fever vaccine. The chain combines TRBV20-1 with TRBJ2-3; D is undetermined. The sample here was PBMCs, taken 5 days after the yellow fever booster vaccination. The DNA for the CDR3 is TGCAGTGCTAGAGCCCACACAGATACGCAGTATTTT. Translated: CSARAHTDTQYF.